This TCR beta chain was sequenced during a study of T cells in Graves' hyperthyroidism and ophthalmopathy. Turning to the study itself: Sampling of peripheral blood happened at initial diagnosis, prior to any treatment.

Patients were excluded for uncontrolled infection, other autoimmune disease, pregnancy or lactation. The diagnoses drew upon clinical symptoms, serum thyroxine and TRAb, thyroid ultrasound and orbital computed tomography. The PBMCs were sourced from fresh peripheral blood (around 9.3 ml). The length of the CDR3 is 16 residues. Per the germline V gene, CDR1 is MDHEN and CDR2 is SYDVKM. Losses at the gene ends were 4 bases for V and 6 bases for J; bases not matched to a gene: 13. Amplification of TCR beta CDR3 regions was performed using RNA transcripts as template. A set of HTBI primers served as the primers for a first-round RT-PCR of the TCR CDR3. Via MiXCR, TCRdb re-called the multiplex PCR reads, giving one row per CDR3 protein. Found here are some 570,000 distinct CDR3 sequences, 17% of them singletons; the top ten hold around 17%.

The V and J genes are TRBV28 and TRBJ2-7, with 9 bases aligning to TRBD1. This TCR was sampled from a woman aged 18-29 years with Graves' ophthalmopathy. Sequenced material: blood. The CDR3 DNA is TGTGCCAGCAGTTCCAACGTCCAGGGACAGGGTGGCGAGCAGTACTTC. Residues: CASSSNVQGQGGEQYF. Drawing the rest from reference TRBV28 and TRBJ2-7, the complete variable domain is DVKVTQSSRYLVKRTGEKVFLECVQDMDHENMFWYRQDPGLGLRLIYFSYDVKMKEKGDIPEGYSVSREKKERFSLILESASTNQTSMYLCASSSNVQGQGGEQYFGPGTRLTVT.